One sample yielded the 20 T cell receptor beta chains listed below, sequenced in a study of CD8 T cells in ankylosing spondylitis. Via MiXCR, TCRdb re-called the 5' RACE reads, giving one row per CDR3 protein. The table lists around 250,000 distinct CDR3 sequences, more than 15% of them singletons. Sequences were obtained from blood, either unsorted or a sorted T cell fraction (not recorded which). The source of these receptors is a male donor with ankylosing spondylitis or in good health (not recorded which).

This clonotype appeared many times. V usage is TRBV5-1 and J usage is TRBJ2-5, with D possibly matching TRBD2 (5 bases). CDR1 and CDR2 from the germline V gene are SGHRS and YFSETQ. V was cut by 4 bases and J by 4 bases, with 17 bases left in between. This CDR3 is built from 15 residues. DNA of the CDR3: TGCGCCAGCAGCCCCCGAGAGGGTTTGGGAGAGACCCAGTACTTC. Its protein is CASSPREGLGETQYF.

The V call is TRBV7-9, the J call TRBJ2-7; D not resolved. The germline V gene encodes CDR1 SEHNR and CDR2 FQNEAQ (reference sequence). Trimming stripped 6 bases from V and 4 bases from J, with 13 bases between. The length of the CDR3 is 13 residues. CDR3 sequence: CASSFTDVYEQYF. Here the CDR3 DNA reads TGTGCCAGCAGTTTTACGGACGTGTACGAGCAGTACTTC.

Many counts were recorded for this clonotype. V usage is TRBV11-2 and J usage is TRBJ2-3, with D possibly TRBD2 on 6 matching bases. This CDR3 has 15 amino acids. CDR1 and CDR2 (germline): SGHAT, FQNNGV. The germline V and J ends were trimmed by 8 bases and 2 bases, with 17 bases remaining between them. The CDR3 DNA reads TGTGCCAGCTCGGACTACCCTATAAACACAGATACGCAGTATTTT. Amino acids: CASSDYPINTDTQYF. Looking up the rest from reference TRBV11-2 and TRBJ2-3 gives the full variable domain: EAGVAQSPRYKIIEKRQSVAFWCNPISGHATLYWYQQILGQGPKLLIQFQNNGVVDDSQLPKDRFSAERLKGVDSTLKIQPAKLEDSAVYLCASSDYPINTDTQYFGPGTRLTVL.

In this sample, this clonotype turned up a few times. The J gene is TRBJ2-1, the V gene TRBV5-1, with 9 positions matching TRBD2. CDR3 length: 19 residues. Trimming at V came to 5 bases and at J to 2 bases, leaving 17 bases not matched to a gene. Germline assignment: CDR1 SGHRS and CDR2 YFSETQ. The CDR3 DNA is TGCGCCAGCAGGAAAGAACCGGGACTAGCTCTATCCACCTACAATGAGCAGTTCTTC. This codes for CASRKEPGLALSTYNEQFF.

J is TRBJ2-2 and V is TRBV29-1, with D maybe TRBD2 (5 bases). Germline V gene lookup returns CDR1 SQVTM and CDR2 ANQGSEA. With 5 bases removed from V and 3 bases from J, the gap between germline ends came to 19 bases. The CDR3 is 16 amino acids. CDR3 sequence: CSVPDLLGRDTGELFF. The CDR3 nucleotides are TGCAGCGTTCCGGACCTACTAGGGCGGGACACCGGGGAGCTGTTTTTT.

This chain joins TRBV4-2 and TRBJ2-2; D remains unclear. The ends were cut back, 0 bases at V and 3 bases at J, with 11 bases in the middle. The CDR3 runs to 16 residues. The germline CDR1 and CDR2 sequences are LGHNA and YNFKEQ. CDR3 nucleotides: TGTGCCAGCAGCCAAGATGAACGGGCTGACACCGGGGAGCTGTTTTTT. Its translation: CASSQDERADTGELFF.

There are a few counts of this clonotype. The chain uses TRBV20-1 and TRBJ2-2; the D gene could be TRBD1 or TRBD2 (5 bases each). The germline CDR1 and CDR2 sequences are DFQATT and SNEGSKA (reference sequence). The CDR3 has 15 residues. V was trimmed by 5 bases and J by 1 base, leaving 14 bases between them. The CDR3 nucleotides are TGCAGTGCTCGTCAGGGAGTGGAGAACACCGGGGAGCTGTTTTTT. Translation gives CSARQGVENTGELFF.

This clonotype was counted ten times or more. V gene TRBV10-2 combines with J gene TRBJ2-1; TRBD2 is a possible D gene (6 bases). Germline V lookup: CDR1 WSHSY, CDR2 SAAADI. V was pared by 3 bases and J by 2 bases, with 11 bases between. This CDR3 region has 15 residues. CDR3 DNA: TGCGCCAGCAGTGATCCGGGAGACCCCTACAATGAGCAGTTCTTC. Translation: CASSDPGDPYNEQFF.

The rearrangement links TRBV12-3 or TRBV12-4 to TRBJ1-1; D call uncertain. This CDR3 is 13 amino acids long. With 6 bases removed from V and 1 base from J, the gap between germline ends came to 9 bases. The CDR3 region has the DNA TGTGCCAGCAGCCAAGAAGGGAACACTGAAGCTTTCTTT. The encoded protein is CASSQEGNTEAFF.

This clonotype was seen only a few times. This chain connects TRBV7-8 to TRBJ2-5; 8 bases line up with TRBD2. Losses at the gene ends were 5 bases for V and 5 bases for J; bases not matched to a gene: 10. The CDR3 consists of 15 residues. Germline lookup yields CDR1 SGHVS and CDR2 FQNEAQ. DNA of the CDR3: TGTGCCAGCAGCATCCGAGCGGGAGTGCGGGAGACCCAGTACTTC. Translating it yields CASSIRAGVRETQYF.

This clonotype was counted a few times. The rearrangement uses TRBV5-5 and TRBJ1-2; 9 nucleotides line up with TRBD1. Per the germline V gene, CDR1 is SGHKS and CDR2 is YYEKEE (reference sequence). The CDR3 sequence is 15 residues long. V shed 0 bases, J shed 6 bases, and the junction held 6 bases outside the gene matches. The CDR3 protein is CASSLASRQGDGYTF. The DNA of the CDR3 is TGTGCCAGCAGCTTGGCCTCTCGACAGGGGGATGGCTACACCTTC.

V gene TRBV7-3 combines with J gene TRBJ2-1; 10 bases agree with TRBD1. The CDR3 extends over 17 amino acids. J was trimmed by 8 bases and V by 2 bases; bases with no gene match: 12. Germline values: CDR1 SGHTA, CDR2 FQGTGA. The CDR3 protein is CASSLFPAGQGMDEQFF. The CDR3 coding sequence is TGTGCCAGCAGCTTATTCCCTGCGGGACAGGGGATGGATGAGCAGTTCTTC. Looking up the rest from reference TRBV7-3 and TRBJ2-1 gives the full variable domain: GAGVSQTPSNKVTEKGKYVELRCDPISGHTALYWYRQSLGQGPEFLIYFQGTGAADDSGLPNDRFFAVRPEGSVSTLKIQRTERGDSAVYLCASSLFPAGQGMDEQFFGPGTRLTVL.

This clonotype was observed many times. The rearrangement links TRBV29-1 to TRBJ2-7, with D perhaps TRBD1 or TRBD2 (5 bases each). Germline V gene sequence: CDR1 SQVTM, CDR2 ANQGSEA. The CDR3 length is 14 residues. Trimming shortened V by 6 bases and J by 3 bases, and 18 bases separated the two germline ends. CDR3 nucleotides: TGCAGCGTCTCCGGAACTGGGGGTAGCTACGAGCAGTACTTC. Its protein product is CSVSGTGGSYEQYF.

This clonotype was picked up a small number of times. The rearrangement links TRBV9 to TRBJ1-1, with a tentative D call TRBD1 (5 bases). There are 14 residues in the CDR3. Trimming took 6 bases from V and 0 from J, leaving 12 bases between them. CDR1 is SGDLS and CDR2 is YYNGEE in the germline V gene. The CDR3 here is CASNPQGMNTEAFF. As DNA, the CDR3 is TGTGCCAGCAACCCGCAGGGAATGAACACTGAAGCTTTCTTT.

CDR3 residues: CASSLEGARTEAFF. In DNA form, the CDR3 reads TGTGCCAGCAGCTTAGAGGGGGCGCGCACTGAAGCTTTCTTT. This chain uses TRBV7-8 with TRBJ1-1, with TRBD1 identical over 7 bases. Germline CDR1 and CDR2: SGHVS and FQNEAQ. The length of the CDR3 is 14 residues. V lost 1 base to trimming and J lost 4 bases; unmatched junction nucleotides: 3.

This chain links TRBV4-1 with TRBJ2-1; 7 bases align to TRBD2. Germline CDR1 and CDR2: MGHRA and YSYEKL. The CDR3 extends over 17 amino acids. V was pared by 3 bases and J by 0 bases, with 8 bases of the junction left unmatched. CDR3 amino acids: CASSQERDYSSYNEQFF. The CDR3 DNA is TGCGCCAGCAGCCAGGAACGGGACTACAGCTCCTACAATGAGCAGTTCTTC.

This clonotype has just a few counts. This chain links TRBV15 with TRBJ2-1; 9 nucleotides line up with TRBD1. The CDR3 extends over 14 amino acids. With 5 bases clipped from V and 4 bases from J, the junction kept 3 bases outside the gene matches. CDR1 LNHNV and CDR2 YYDKDF come from the germline V gene (reference sequence). The CDR3, as DNA: TGTGCCACCAGCCGGGACAGGGATTACAATGAGCAGTTCTTC. This encodes CATSRDRDYNEQFF.

This clonotype was seen at least ten times. The chain links TRBV6-4 to TRBJ2-3; 12 bases line up with TRBD2. J lost 4 bases, V lost 4 bases, and 0 bases had no gene match. CDR1 is MRHNA, CDR2 SNTAGT, per germline. The CDR3 spans 14 residues. CDR3 region: CASSGLAGADTQYF. Written as DNA, the CDR3 is TGTGCCAGCAGTGGACTAGCGGGAGCAGATACGCAGTATTTT.

This clonotype was found a few times. V and J are TRBV12-3 or TRBV12-4 and TRBJ2-5; D unclear. The CDR3 covers 16 residues. V was shortened by 4 bases and J by 6 bases, with 21 bases between the two germline ends. The CDR3 nucleotides are TGTGCCAGCAGTTACTCCCTCGACTTAGTCATAAAGACCCAGTACTTC. Translating it yields CASSYSLDLVIKTQYF.

The V call is TRBV7-6, the J call TRBJ1-5, with 10 bases matching TRBD1. The CDR3 loop spans 18 amino acids. Germline trimming cut 4 bases from V and 4 bases from J; bases unmatched to any gene: 13. From germline, CDR1 is SGHVS and CDR2 FNYEAQ. The CDR3 spells CASSSPGQGIPRNQPQHF. CDR3 nucleotides: TGTGCCAGCAGCTCCCCGGGACAGGGGATCCCCCGTAATCAGCCCCAGCATTTT. The full variable domain, its missing parts supplied by reference TRBV7-6 and TRBJ1-5, is GAGVSQSPRYKVTKRGQDVALRCDPISGHVSLYWYRQALGQGPEFLTYFNYEAQQDKSGLPNDRFSAERPEGSISTLTIQRTEQRDSAMYRCASSSPGQGIPRNQPQHFGDGTRLSIL.